Below, 29 T cell receptor beta chains from the same sample are listed, as sequenced in a study of monozygotic twins with inflammatory bowel disease. With the 5' RACE reads reprocessed, TCRdb shows one record per CDR3 protein and no DNA. Reported are around 40,000 distinct CDR3 sequences; the ten largest clones contain 5% to 6.5%. What was sequenced was blood. The receptors shown here come from a human donor with ulcerative colitis or Crohn's disease, or a healthy co-twin of an affected twin (not recorded which).

The chain's CDR3 is CASRERGGSSSYEQYF. This chain links TRBV28 with TRBJ2-7; TCRdb's D call of TRBD1 is untestable without DNA. Germline CDR1 reads MDHEN; CDR2 reads SYDVKM. The CDR3 is 16 amino acids.

The chain is built from TRBV5-4 and TRBJ1-1; checking the TCRdb D call of TRBD1 is not possible without DNA. The length of the CDR3 is 16 residues. Germline V gene data show CDR1 as SGHNT and CDR2 as YYREEE (reference sequence). The CDR3 sequence: CASSFLKGTGIVEAFF.

This chain connects TRBV7-8 to TRBJ2-2; the TCRdb call, TRBD1, lacks DNA for checking. The CDR3 contains 19 residues. Looked up from germline, CDR1 is SGHVS and CDR2 is FQNEAQ. CDR3 amino acids: CASSLNTGTGVGVLGELFF.

The rearrangement links TRBV7-9 to TRBJ1-1; TCRdb's D call, TRBD1, is unchecked because there is no DNA. Germline V gene data show CDR1 as SEHNR and CDR2 as FQNEAQ (reference sequence). The CDR3 has 12 residues. The CDR3: CASSLTHGGAFF.

The rearrangement uses TRBV5-1 and TRBJ2-7. Germline V lookup: CDR1 SGHRS, CDR2 YFSETQ. The CDR3 is 15 residues long. The CDR3 sequence: CASSSLQTEAYEQYF. The variable domain in full, completed from reference TRBV5-1 and TRBJ2-7, reads KAGVTQTPRYLIKTRGQQVTLSCSPISGHRSVSWYQQTPGQGLQFLFEYFSETQRNKGNFPGRFSGRQFSNSRSEMNVSTLELGDSALYLCASSSLQTEAYEQYFGPGTRLTVT.

This sequence joins TRBV7-9 and TRBJ2-1; the TRBD1 assignment by TCRdb is unverifiable without DNA. From germline, CDR1 is SEHNR and CDR2 FQNEAQ (reference sequence). This CDR3 spans 14 amino acids. The CDR3 here is CASSLRTGGGEQFF.

The chain has TRBV11-2 and TRBJ1-3; TCRdb selects TRBD1, and the lack of DNA leaves this call unchecked. CDR1 SGHAT and CDR2 FQNNGV come from the germline V gene. The CDR3 extends over 16 amino acids. CDR3 sequence reads: CASSPGGGDSGNTIYF. Full variable domain (outside the CDR3, taken from reference TRBV11-2 and TRBJ1-3): EAGVAQSPRYKIIEKRQSVAFWCNPISGHATLYWYQQILGQGPKLLIQFQNNGVVDDSQLPKDRFSAERLKGVDSTLKIQPAKLEDSAVYLCASSPGGGDSGNTIYFGEGSWLTVV.

This CDR3 reads CSSRAGGNTGELFF. The chain is built from TRBV29-1 and TRBJ2-2; the TCRdb call, TRBD2, lacks DNA for checking. The CDR3 runs 14 residues. Germline V gives CDR1 SQVTM, CDR2 ANQGSEA.

The genes are TRBV4-3 and TRBJ1-1; TCRdb designates TRBD1, a call that cannot be tested without DNA. Germline CDR1 and CDR2: LGHNA and YSLEER. The CDR3 is 17 residues long. CDR3 in amino acids: CASSQDYRGRLFAEAFF.

The rearrangement uses TRBV27 and TRBJ1-1; TCRdb's D gene call, TRBD1, goes unchecked for lack of DNA. CDR3 length equals 16 residues. Germline V CDR1 and CDR2: MNHEY, SMNVEV (reference sequence). This CDR3 reads CASSTYSRQGGTEAFF.

CDR3 in amino acids: CASSAAGVETQYF. The rearrangement uses TRBV18 and TRBJ2-5; TCRdb designates TRBD2, a call that cannot be tested without DNA. In germline, CDR1 is KGHSH, CDR2 LQKENI. The CDR3 sequence is 13 residues long.

The gene calls are TRBV28 and TRBJ1-2; TCRdb outputs TRBD1, but without DNA this stays unchecked. From germline, CDR1 is MDHEN and CDR2 SYDVKM. This CDR3 comprises 15 residues. The CDR3 sequence is CASSLSDRGGFGYTF.

J is TRBJ2-2 and V is TRBV7-8. Germline values: CDR1 SGHVS, CDR2 FQNEAQ. This CDR3 is built from 14 residues. CDR3 sequence reads: CASLPSGNTGELFF.

The gene calls are TRBV11-1 and TRBJ2-6; TCRdb gives TRBD1 as the D gene, but with no DNA this cannot be confirmed. CDR3 size: 18 residues. Germline CDR1 reads SGHAT; CDR2 reads FQDESV (reference sequence). CDR3 amino acids: CASSFTGAGISGANVLTF.

The genes are TRBV7-2 and TRBJ2-5. The CDR3 totals 11 residues. CDR1 is SGHTA and CDR2 is FQGNSA in the germline V gene. CDR3 sequence reads: CASSFQETQYF.

This chain joins TRBV11-2 and TRBJ1-2. Germline V gives CDR1 SGHAT, CDR2 FQNNGV. This CDR3 is 12 amino acids long. CDR3 sequence: CASSLRGGGYTF.

The chain has TRBV20-1 and TRBJ2-7; TCRdb reports TRBD1, a call that lacks DNA to check it against. The CDR3 is 13 amino acids. The germline V gene has CDR1 DFQATT and CDR2 SNEGSKA (reference sequence). CDR3 in amino acids: CSAPTGSSYEQYF.

The gene calls are TRBV12-3 or TRBV12-4 and TRBJ1-2. This CDR3 has 13 residues. The CDR3 here is CASSLRRGSGYTF.

V usage is TRBV24-1 and J usage is TRBJ2-3. CDR3 size: 14 residues. The germline V gene encodes CDR1 KGHDR and CDR2 SFDVKD. The CDR3 here is CATSDRSVTDTQYF.

The genes are TRBV5-8 and TRBJ2-1. Germline-derived CDR1 and CDR2 are SGHTS and YDEGEE. This CDR3 is 16 amino acids long. The CDR3 region is CASSLAWGPSYNEQFF.

This chain links TRBV20-1 with TRBJ2-7. The CDR3 contains 12 residues. CDR1 is DFQATT, CDR2 SNEGSKA, per germline (reference sequence). The CDR3 loop is CSARHSKLEQYF.

The genes are TRBV5-1 and TRBJ2-5; as DNA is missing, the TRBD2 call by TCRdb cannot be tested. Germline lookup yields CDR1 SGHRS and CDR2 YFSETQ. CDR3 length equals 17 residues. CDR3 region: CASSRVETSGGLETQYF. The whole variable domain, filled in from reference TRBV5-1 and TRBJ2-5, reads KAGVTQTPRYLIKTRGQQVTLSCSPISGHRSVSWYQQTPGQGLQFLFEYFSETQRNKGNFPGRFSGRQFSNSRSEMNVSTLELGDSALYLCASSRVETSGGLETQYFGPGTRLLVL.

The chain joins TRBV12-3 or TRBV12-4 to TRBJ2-1; as DNA is missing, the TRBD1 call by TCRdb cannot be tested. This CDR3 has 14 amino acids. The CDR3 sequence is CASSLPQGYNEQFF.

This clonotype is identified as large from frequency. The chain carries TRBV27 and TRBJ2-1; TCRdb proposes TRBD2, but this gene call is untestable without DNA. The germline V gene encodes CDR1 MNHEY and CDR2 SMNVEV (reference sequence). The CDR3 is made up of 15 amino acids. The CDR3 reads CASSPYLAGGTEQFF.

The chain joins TRBV20-1 to TRBJ2-1; absent DNA, TCRdb's TRBD1 call cannot be checked. CDR3 length: 15 residues. The germline gives CDR1 DFQATT, CDR2 SNEGSKA (reference sequence). CDR3 residues: CSARSRQGAYNEQFF.

V usage is TRBV20-1 and J usage is TRBJ2-4; the TCRdb D gene call, TRBD2, has no DNA to confirm it. CDR3 size: 18 residues. The germline gives CDR1 DFQATT, CDR2 SNEGSKA (reference sequence). The chain's CDR3 is CSARRAGLAVLAKNIQYF.

The genes are TRBV20-1 and TRBJ2-3; TCRdb proposes TRBD1, but this gene call is untestable without DNA. Germline CDR1 and CDR2: DFQATT and SNEGSKA (reference sequence). The CDR3 runs to 17 residues. CDR3 residues: CSAPGQGADWGTDTQYF.

This chain joins TRBV15 and TRBJ1-5. The germline CDR1 and CDR2 sequences are LNHNV and YYDKDF (reference sequence). This CDR3 has 14 residues. Here the CDR3 reads CATSRGEGNQPQHF.

The chain has TRBV5-6 and TRBJ1-2; TCRdb's D gene call, TRBD1, goes unchecked for lack of DNA. The CDR3 extends over 18 amino acids. From germline, CDR1 is SGHDT and CDR2 YYEEEE. The CDR3 sequence is CASSFNWSGTEANYGYTF.